The 16 T cell receptor beta chains presented below share a single source sample, sequenced in a study of OX40 agonist ivuxolimab in advanced cancers. Some clones are missing from TCRdb's copy, which holds only in-frame ones; the method was immunoSEQ multiplex PCR. Of some 80,000 clones in the sample, about 88% are singletons; the top ten hold 0.72%. The input for sequencing was CD4+ or CD8+ T cells sorted from blood, taken in a trial of the OX40 agonist ivuxolimab. These receptors all come from an adult with an advanced solid tumor such as melanoma, head and neck, liver or kidney cancer.

V and J are TRBV11-2 and TRBJ2-7; 10 bases align to TRBD1. After removal of 0 bases from V and 4 bases from J, the junction contained 6 bases not matched to a gene. There are 16 residues in the CDR3. Per germline, CDR1 SGHAT and CDR2 FQNNGV. CDR3 loop: CASSLEPGQGTYEQYF. The CDR3 DNA follows: TGTGCCAGCAGCTTAGAGCCGGGACAGGGGACGTACGAGCAGTACTTC.

The rearrangement links TRBV5-5 to TRBJ1-2, with D possibly being TRBD1 (6 bases). There are 15 residues in the CDR3. CDR1 is SGHKS and CDR2 is YYEKEE in the germline V gene (reference sequence). Trimming cost V 0 bases and J 8 bases, with 17 bases left between them. CDR3 region: CASSLDTAGAVGYTF. DNA of the CDR3: TGTGCCAGCAGCTTGGATACGGCAGGGGCGGTGGGCTACACCTTC. Drawing the rest from reference TRBV5-5 and TRBJ1-2, the complete variable domain is DAGVTQSPTHLIKTRGQQVTLRCSPISGHKSVSWYQQVLGQGPQFIFQYYEKEERGRGNFPDRFSARQFPNYSSELNVNALLLGDSALYLCASSLDTAGAVGYTFGSGTRLTVV.

V gene TRBV19 combines with J gene TRBJ1-5, with TRBD1 identical over 10 bases. V dropped 3 bases and J dropped 6; count of bases not matched to a gene: 5. Germline V gene data show CDR1 as LNHDA and CDR2 as SQIVND (reference sequence). This CDR3 has 15 residues. CDR3 protein: CASSIQTGGGQPQHF. Written as DNA, the CDR3 is TGTGCCAGTAGTATTCAGACAGGGGGCGGTCAGCCCCAGCATTTT.

In DNA, the CDR3 is TGTGCCAGCAGAGATAGCGGGGGGTACCAAGAGACCCAGTACTTC. It translates to CASRDSGGYQETQYF. The chain links TRBV7-2 to TRBJ2-5; 10 bases are shared with TRBD2. CDR1 and CDR2 (germline): SGHTA, FQGNSA. Trimming took 6 bases from V and 0 from J; bases not matched to a gene: 4. CDR3 size: 15 residues.

The rearrangement joins TRBV6-1 to TRBJ1-1, with a weak D call TRBD1 (5 bases). Trimming removed 6 bases from V and 5 bases from J, with 13 bases in between. Per germline, CDR1 MNHNS and CDR2 SASEGT. The CDR3 has 13 residues. CDR3 amino acids: CASRLRVGTEAFF. CDR3 in DNA: TGTGCCAGCAGACTCAGGGTGGGGACTGAAGCTTTCTTT.

This clone was picked up a small number of times. The chain combines TRBV7-8 with TRBJ2-7; D perhaps matches TRBD2 (6 bases). Germline-derived CDR1 and CDR2 are SGHVS and FQNEAQ. There are 14 residues in the CDR3. V was trimmed by 5 bases and J by 1 base, leaving 12 bases between them. The CDR3 loop reads CASSPGRFSYEQYF. DNA for the CDR3: TGTGCCAGCAGCCCAGGGAGGTTTTCCTACGAGCAGTACTTC.

The V gene is TRBV2, the J gene TRBJ1-2, with 7 bases lining up with TRBD1. Losses at the gene ends were 6 bases for V and 8 bases for J; bases not matched to a gene: 9. The germline gives CDR1 SNHLY, CDR2 FYNNEI. The CDR3 sequence is 13 residues long. In DNA form, the CDR3 reads TGTGCCAGCAGCGAGGAGGGGGCTGGGGGCTACACCTTC. Translation gives CASSEEGAGGYTF.

The chain recombines TRBV6-5 with TRBJ1-2, with D possibly TRBD1 on 5 matching bases. CDR1 and CDR2 from the germline V gene are MNHEY and SVGAGI. The CDR3 length is 13 residues. V was trimmed by 6 bases and J by 8 bases, leaving 16 bases between them. CDR3 nucleotide sequence: TGTGCCAGCAGCCGAGGGCAGGGCCGGGGCTACACCTTC. Its translation is CASSRGQGRGYTF.

The chain has TRBV2 and TRBJ2-3; 7 bases line up with TRBD1. CDR3 length: 12 residues. V trimming: 2 bases; J trimming: 9 bases; junction bases outside the gene matches: 2. Germline V gene sequence: CDR1 SNHLY, CDR2 FYNNEI. The CDR3 DNA follows: TGTGCCAGCAGTGAAACAGGGGAAACGCAGTATTTT. Protein product: CASSETGETQYF.

This rearrangement joins TRBV6-5 to TRBJ2-7; 7 bases map to TRBD2. The germline CDR1 and CDR2 sequences are MNHEY and SVGAGI. V shed 2 bases and J 1 base; nucleotides not matched to a gene: 5. The CDR3 totals 15 residues. CDR3 sequence reads: CASSYGGRGSYEQYF. In DNA, the CDR3 is TGTGCCAGCAGTTACGGCGGGAGAGGTTCCTACGAGCAGTACTTC.

In its sample, this clone was seen once. V and J are TRBV2 and TRBJ2-1; TRBD2 aligns across 7 bases. CDR3 length equals 15 residues. CDR1 is SNHLY, CDR2 FYNNEI, per germline. The junction had 5 bases not matched to a gene; V was cut back by 1 base and J by 5 bases. The CDR3 is CASSEEAGEHNEQFF. The CDR3, as DNA: TGTGCCAGCAGTGAAGAGGCGGGAGAACACAATGAGCAGTTCTTC.

The chain combines TRBV14 with TRBJ1-4; D gene ambiguous. Trimming removed 5 bases at V and 2 bases at J, with 12 bases between. This CDR3 has 15 amino acids. The germline V gene encodes CDR1 SGHDN and CDR2 FVKESK. The CDR3 coding sequence is TGTGCCAGCAGCGTACTCAGAGGGACTAATGAAAAACTGTTTTTT. As protein: CASSVLRGTNEKLFF.

The CDR3 sequence: CASVSDREGGYTF. The CDR3 region has the DNA TGTGCCAGCGTCTCGGACAGGGAAGGTGGCTACACCTTC. The chain carries TRBV6-6 and TRBJ1-2; TRBD1 matches 8 bases. V dropped 8 bases and J dropped 7; count of bases not matched to a gene: 9. Germline CDR1 and CDR2: MNHNY and SVGAGI (reference sequence). The CDR3 runs to 13 residues.

The V and J genes are TRBV6-1 and TRBJ2-2; either TRBD1 or TRBD2 may supply D (5 bases each). This CDR3 contains 14 residues. Germline assignment: CDR1 MNHNS and CDR2 SASEGT. Trimming left V 7 bases short and J 2 bases short, with 11 bases between. CDR3 in amino acids: CASNEGTNTGELFF. In DNA, the CDR3 is TGTGCCAGCAACGAAGGGACCAACACCGGGGAGCTGTTTTTT.

The count of this clone is one. V is TRBV21-1 and J is TRBJ2-7; the DNA was not used to check the table's D call, TRBD1. TRBV21-1 is an annotated pseudogene. This CDR3 comprises 13 residues. The CDR3 coding sequence is TGTGCCAGCAGCGGACAGGGAGCCTACGAGCAGTACTTC. Amino acids: CASSGQGAYEQYF.

This clone was seen only once. The gene calls are TRBV11-2 and TRBJ1-6; 7 bases are shared with TRBD1. The CDR3 extends over 15 amino acids. The V and J ends lost 5 bases and 1 base, in that order; junction bases with no gene match: 2. In germline, CDR1 is SGHAT, CDR2 FQNNGV. CDR3 in amino acids: CASSDRASYNSPLHF. DNA of the CDR3: TGTGCCAGCAGCGACAGGGCTTCCTATAATTCACCCCTCCACTTT.